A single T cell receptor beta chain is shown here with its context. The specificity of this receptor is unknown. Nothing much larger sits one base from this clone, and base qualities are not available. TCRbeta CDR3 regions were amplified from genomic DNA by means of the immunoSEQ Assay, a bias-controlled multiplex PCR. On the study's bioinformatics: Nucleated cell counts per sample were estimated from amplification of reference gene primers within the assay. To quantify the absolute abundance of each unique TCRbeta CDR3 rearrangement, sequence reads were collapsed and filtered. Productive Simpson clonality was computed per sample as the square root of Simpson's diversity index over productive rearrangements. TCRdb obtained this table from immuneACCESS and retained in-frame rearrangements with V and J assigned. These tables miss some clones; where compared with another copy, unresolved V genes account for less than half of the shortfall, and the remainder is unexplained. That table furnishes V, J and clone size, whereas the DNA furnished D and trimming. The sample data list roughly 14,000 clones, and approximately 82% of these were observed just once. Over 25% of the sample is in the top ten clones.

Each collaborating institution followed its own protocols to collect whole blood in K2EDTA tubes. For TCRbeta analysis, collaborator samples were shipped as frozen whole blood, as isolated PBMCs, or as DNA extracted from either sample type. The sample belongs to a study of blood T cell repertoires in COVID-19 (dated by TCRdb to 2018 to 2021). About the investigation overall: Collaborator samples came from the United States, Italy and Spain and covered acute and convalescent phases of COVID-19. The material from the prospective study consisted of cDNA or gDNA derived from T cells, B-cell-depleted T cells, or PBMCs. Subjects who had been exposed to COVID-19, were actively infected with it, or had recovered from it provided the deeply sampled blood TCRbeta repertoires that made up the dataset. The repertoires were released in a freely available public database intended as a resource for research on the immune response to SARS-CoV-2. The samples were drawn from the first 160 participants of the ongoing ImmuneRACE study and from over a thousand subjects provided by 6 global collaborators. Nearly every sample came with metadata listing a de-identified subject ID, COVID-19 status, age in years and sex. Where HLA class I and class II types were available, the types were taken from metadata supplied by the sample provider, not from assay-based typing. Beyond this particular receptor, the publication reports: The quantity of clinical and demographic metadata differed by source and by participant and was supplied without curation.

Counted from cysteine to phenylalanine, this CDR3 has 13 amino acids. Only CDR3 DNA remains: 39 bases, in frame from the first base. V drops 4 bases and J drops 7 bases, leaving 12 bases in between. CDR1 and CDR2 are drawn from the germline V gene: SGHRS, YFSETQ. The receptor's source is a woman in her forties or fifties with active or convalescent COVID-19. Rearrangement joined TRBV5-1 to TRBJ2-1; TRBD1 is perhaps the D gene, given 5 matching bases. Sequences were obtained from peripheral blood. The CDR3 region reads CASSRRTWNEQFF. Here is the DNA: TGCGCCAGCAGCAGACGGACATGGAATGAGCAGTTCTTC.